Following are 5 T cell receptor beta chains from one sample sequenced in a study of blood T cell repertoires in COVID-19. The table came from immunoSEQ multiplex PCR; TCRdb's copy has only in-frame clones and leaves some out. The repertoire holds about 120,000 clones, with approximately 85% as singletons. The sample comprised peripheral blood. These receptors came from a man aged 35-49 years with acute or convalescent COVID-19.

This rearrangement joins TRBV5-1 to TRBJ2-1, with D maybe TRBD1 (5 bases). V gave up 0 bases and J gave up 4 bases, with 11 bases separating them. CDR3 length equals 15 residues. Germline V CDR1 and CDR2: SGHRS, YFSETQ. The CDR3 sequence is CASSLAQVEYNEQFF. The CDR3 region has the DNA TGCGCCAGCAGCTTGGCACAGGTGGAATACAATGAGCAGTTCTTC.

The chain has TRBV6-1 and TRBJ1-2; TRBD1 agrees at 8 bases. The J segment lost 4 bases and the V segment lost 7 bases, leaving 11 bases of the junction unmatched. The CDR3 loop spans 15 amino acids. The V gene's germline CDR1 is MNHNS and CDR2 SASEGT. The CDR3 nucleotides read TGTGCCAGCATCCCCGGACAGGGAGGGATCTATGGCTACACCTTC. It encodes CASIPGQGGIYGYTF.

The chain couples TRBV7-6 to TRBJ2-7; 8 bases are shared with TRBD1. The V and J ends lost 0 bases and 3 bases, in that order; junction bases with no gene match: 7. The CDR3 runs 16 residues. Looked up from germline, CDR1 is SGHVS and CDR2 is FNYEAQ. As DNA, the CDR3 is TGTGCCAGCAGCTTAGCGGGGGGACAGGAGTTCTACGAGCAGTACTTC. It translates to CASSLAGGQEFYEQYF.

This clone was observed a single time. This chain connects TRBV6-5 to TRBJ2-3; TRBD2 is a possible D gene (6 bases). The germline V gene has CDR1 MNHEY and CDR2 SVGAGI. V was pared by 4 bases and J by 6 bases, with 20 bases between. The CDR3 has 16 amino acids. The CDR3 DNA follows: TGTGCCAGCAGTTTCTCGGCGGGGCCTCCTCGGGATACGCAGTATTTT. It encodes CASSFSAGPPRDTQYF.

The chain links TRBV6-1 to TRBJ2-5; 8 nucleotides align to TRBD2. The CDR3 is 15 residues long. Germline-derived CDR1 and CDR2 are MNHNS and SASEGT. Unmatched junction bases numbered 9, after V lost 6 bases and J lost 3 bases. The chain's CDR3 is CASRPWGAGEETQYF. Here the CDR3 DNA reads TGTGCCAGCAGGCCATGGGGAGCGGGGGAAGAGACCCAGTACTTC.